This TCR beta chain was observed in a study of blood T cell repertoires in COVID-19. Across the whole study: PBMCs, B-cell-depleted T cells, or T cells were the source of the cDNA or gDNA that made up the material.

CDR1 and CDR2 from the germline V gene are WNHNN and SYGVQD (reference sequence). The length of the CDR3 is 19 residues. V lost 7 bases to trimming and J lost 3 bases; unmatched junction nucleotides: 19. Profiling relied on immunoSEQ multiplex PCR, and the TCRdb table lists in-frame clones only, not all of them. Here the sample spans about 180,000 clones, 89% being singletons. Participants were aged 18 to 89 years, lived in some 23 US areas, and enrolled virtually. Participant-given clinical history determined each cohort assignment. The sequence came from a woman in her thirties or forties with acute COVID-19. The source material was PBMCs or T cells enriched from blood (not recorded which). The chain has TRBV10-1 and TRBJ2-4, with 9 bases matching TRBD2. DNA for the CDR3: TGCGCCAGCACCGAAGAGGTAGCGGGGGATCAAAGGAGCAAAAACATTCAGTACTTC. Amino acid sequence: CASTEEVAGDQRSKNIQYF.